Listed below are T cell receptor beta chains from one sample, sequenced in a study of blood T cell repertoires in COVID-19. The table came from immunoSEQ multiplex PCR; TCRdb's copy has only in-frame clones and leaves some out. There are roughly 61,000 clones in the sample; around 90% occur only once, and about 17% lies in the top ten. The sequenced sample was peripheral blood. The receptors derive from a man older than 75 with acute or convalescent COVID-19. The CDR3 runs from the conserved cysteine through the conserved F or W. D genes are given only for firm matches. Where a row states a size, it is once, few, many or the class of an expanded clone; other rows omit it.

d_gene	j_gene	abundance	len	v_gene	CDR3nt	CDR3aa
TRBD1	TRBJ2-1	-	13	TRBV10-3	TGTGCCATCAGCGGACAGGGAGGCAATGAGCAGTTCTTC	CAISGQGGNEQFF
-	TRBJ2-5	once	14	TRBV5-4	TGTGCCAGCAGCTTGTCGGGTTTCCAAGAGACCCAGTACTTC	CASSLSGFQETQYF
TRBD1	TRBJ2-2	-	16	TRBV28	TGTGCCAGCAGTAGTCCGGGACAGTCGAACACCGGGGAGCTGTTTTTT	CASSSPGQSNTGELFF
TRBD1	TRBJ2-7	-	18	TRBV18	TGTGCCAGCTCCCGAGGGTTGGCCGGGACAGGGGAGGTCTACGAGCAGTACTTC	CASSRGLAGTGEVYEQYF
TRBD1	TRBJ1-3	-	15	TRBV3-1/TRBV3-2	TGTGCCAGCAGGCAACAGGGGGCGGTTGGAAACACCATATATTTT	CASRQQGAVGNTIYF
-	TRBJ2-7	-	14	TRBV6-6	TGTGCCAGCAGTCCAGATGCCCTAGTCGGCGAGCAGTACTTC	CASSPDALVGEQYF
TRBD2	TRBJ2-2	-	15	TRBV10-3	TGTGCCATCAGCGGACTAGCGGGGGGGGCCGGGGAGCTGTTTTTT	CAISGLAGGAGELFF
TRBD1	TRBJ1-3	-	13	TRBV5-6	TGTGCCAGCAGCACAACAGGGGGGGACACCATATATTTT	CASSTTGGDTIYF
-	TRBJ2-2	-	14	TRBV10-3	TGTGCCATCACCCGGACAACGAACACCGGGGAGCTGTTTTTT	CAITRTTNTGELFF
-	TRBJ2-5	-	15	TRBV10-3	TGTGCCATCAGTGATATGGAGGGCCTTGGGGAGACCCAGTACTTC	CAISDMEGLGETQYF
TRBD1	TRBJ2-7	-	17	TRBV19	TGTGCCAGTAGTATTTTGGCGGGACAGGCCCCCTCCTACGAGCAGTACTTC	CASSILAGQAPSYEQYF
TRBD1	TRBJ1-2	-	14	TRBV2	TGTGCCAGCAGAGGGGACAGGGGGCCGGGAGGCTACACCTTC	CASRGDRGPGGYTF
TRBD1	TRBJ1-6	-	19	TRBV5-5	TGTGCCAGCAGCTTGAGGGACAGGGGACAAGTATCCTATAATTCACCCCTCCACTTT	CASSLRDRGQVSYNSPLHF
-	TRBJ2-2	once	15	TRBV5-1	TGCGCCAGCAGCCCCTCGGGGGGCATCACCGGGGAGCTGTTTTTT	CASSPSGGITGELFF